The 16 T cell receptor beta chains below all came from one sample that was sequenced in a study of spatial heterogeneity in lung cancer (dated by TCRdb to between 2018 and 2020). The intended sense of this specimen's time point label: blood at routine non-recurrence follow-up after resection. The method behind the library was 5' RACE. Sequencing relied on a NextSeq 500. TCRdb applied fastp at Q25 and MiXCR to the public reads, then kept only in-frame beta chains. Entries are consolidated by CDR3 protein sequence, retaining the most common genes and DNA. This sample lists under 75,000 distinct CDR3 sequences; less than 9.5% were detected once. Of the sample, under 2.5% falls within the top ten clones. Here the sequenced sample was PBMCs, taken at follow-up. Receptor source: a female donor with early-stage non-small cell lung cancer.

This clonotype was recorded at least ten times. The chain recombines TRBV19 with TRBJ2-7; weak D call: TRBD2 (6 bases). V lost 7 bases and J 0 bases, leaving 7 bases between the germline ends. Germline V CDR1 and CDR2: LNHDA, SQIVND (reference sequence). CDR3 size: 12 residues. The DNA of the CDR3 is TGTGCCAGTAAGGGACTCTCCTACGAGCAGTACTTC. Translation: CASKGLSYEQYF.

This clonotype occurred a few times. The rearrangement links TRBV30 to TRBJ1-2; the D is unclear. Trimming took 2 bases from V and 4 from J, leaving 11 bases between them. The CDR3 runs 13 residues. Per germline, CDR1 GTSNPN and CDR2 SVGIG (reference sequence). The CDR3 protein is CAWSSEGRYGYTF. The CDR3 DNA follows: TGTGCCTGGAGTTCAGAGGGCCGCTATGGCTACACCTTC.

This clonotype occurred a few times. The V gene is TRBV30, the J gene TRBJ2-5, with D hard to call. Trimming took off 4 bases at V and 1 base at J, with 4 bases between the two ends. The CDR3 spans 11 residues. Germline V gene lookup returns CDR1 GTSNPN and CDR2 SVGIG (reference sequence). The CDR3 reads CAWTVQETQYF. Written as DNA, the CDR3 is TGTGCCTGGACAGTCCAAGAGACCCAGTACTTC.

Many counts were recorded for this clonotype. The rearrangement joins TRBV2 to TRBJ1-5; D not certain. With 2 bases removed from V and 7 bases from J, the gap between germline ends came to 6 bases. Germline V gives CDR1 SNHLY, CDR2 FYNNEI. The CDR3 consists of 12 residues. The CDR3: CASSERGQPQHF. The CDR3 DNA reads TGTGCCAGCAGTGAACGGGGACAGCCCCAGCATTTT.

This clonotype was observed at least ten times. The CDR3, as DNA: TGTGCCAGCAGTCCCCCCGGGGAGGGAGAGCAGTTCTTC. Translated: CASSPPGEGEQFF. This chain connects TRBV5-4 to TRBJ2-1; 7 nucleotides line up with TRBD2. This CDR3 has 13 amino acids. The germline CDR1 and CDR2 sequences are SGHNT and YYREEE (reference sequence). Losses at the gene ends were 5 bases for V and 10 bases for J; bases not matched to a gene: 9.

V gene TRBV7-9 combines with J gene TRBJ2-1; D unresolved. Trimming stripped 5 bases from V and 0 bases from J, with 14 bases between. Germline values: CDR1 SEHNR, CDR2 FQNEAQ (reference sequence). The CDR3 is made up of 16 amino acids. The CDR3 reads CASSIRAESSYNEQFF. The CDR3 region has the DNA TGTGCCAGCAGCATACGAGCAGAGAGCTCCTACAATGAGCAGTTCTTC.

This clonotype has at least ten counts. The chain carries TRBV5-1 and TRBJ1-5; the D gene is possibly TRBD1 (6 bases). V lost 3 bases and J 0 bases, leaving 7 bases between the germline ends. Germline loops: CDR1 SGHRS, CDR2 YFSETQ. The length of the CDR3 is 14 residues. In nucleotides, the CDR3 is TGCGCCAGCAGCTCGGGACATAGCAATCAGCCCCAGCATTTT. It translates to CASSSGHSNQPQHF.

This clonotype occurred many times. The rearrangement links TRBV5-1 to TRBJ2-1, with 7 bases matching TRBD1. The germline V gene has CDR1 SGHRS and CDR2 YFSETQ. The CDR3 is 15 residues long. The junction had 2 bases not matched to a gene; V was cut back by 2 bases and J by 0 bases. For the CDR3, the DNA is TGCGCCAGCAGCTTAACAGGGGACTCCTACAATGAGCAGTTCTTC. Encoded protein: CASSLTGDSYNEQFF. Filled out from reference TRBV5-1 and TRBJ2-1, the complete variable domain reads KAGVTQTPRYLIKTRGQQVTLSCSPISGHRSVSWYQQTPGQGLQFLFEYFSETQRNKGNFPGRFSGRQFSNSRSEMNVSTLELGDSALYLCASSLTGDSYNEQFFGPGTRLTVL.

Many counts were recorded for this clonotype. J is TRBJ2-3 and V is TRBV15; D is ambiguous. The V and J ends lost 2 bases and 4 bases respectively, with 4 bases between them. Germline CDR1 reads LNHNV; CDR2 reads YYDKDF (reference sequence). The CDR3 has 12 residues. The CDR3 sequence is CATSRPSDTQYF. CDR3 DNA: TGTGCCACCAGCAGACCGTCAGATACGCAGTATTTT.

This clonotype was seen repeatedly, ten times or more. CDR3 in amino acids: CASSTPHVGGPGTEQYF. The CDR3 bases are TGTGCCAGTAGTACCCCCCACGTCGGTGGCCCAGGAACGGAGCAGTACTTC. V usage is TRBV19 and J usage is TRBJ2-7; no definite D call. The CDR3 sequence is 17 residues long. Germline V gene data show CDR1 as LNHDA and CDR2 as SQIVND (reference sequence). Trimming stripped 4 bases from V and 7 bases from J, with 26 bases between.

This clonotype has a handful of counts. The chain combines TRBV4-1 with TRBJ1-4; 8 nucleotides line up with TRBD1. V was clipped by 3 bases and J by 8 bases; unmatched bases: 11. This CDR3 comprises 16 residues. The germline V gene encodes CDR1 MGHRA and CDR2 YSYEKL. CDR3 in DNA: TGCGCCAGCAGCCAGTATCACAGGGGGTCAATAGAAAAACTGTTTTTT. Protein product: CASSQYHRGSIEKLFF.

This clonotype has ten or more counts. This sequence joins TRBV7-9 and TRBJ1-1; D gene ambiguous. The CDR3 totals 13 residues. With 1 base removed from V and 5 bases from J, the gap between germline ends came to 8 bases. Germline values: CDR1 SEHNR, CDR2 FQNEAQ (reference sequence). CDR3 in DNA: TGTGCCAGCAGCTTAGAAGCAGCTACTGAAGCTTTCTTT. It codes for CASSLEAATEAFF.

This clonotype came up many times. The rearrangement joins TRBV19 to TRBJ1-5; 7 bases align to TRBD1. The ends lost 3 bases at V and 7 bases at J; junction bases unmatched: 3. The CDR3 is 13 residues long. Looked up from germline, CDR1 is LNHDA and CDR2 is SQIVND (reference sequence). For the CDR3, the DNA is TGTGCCAGTAGTATTGACAGGGTACAGCCCCAGCATTTT. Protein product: CASSIDRVQPQHF.

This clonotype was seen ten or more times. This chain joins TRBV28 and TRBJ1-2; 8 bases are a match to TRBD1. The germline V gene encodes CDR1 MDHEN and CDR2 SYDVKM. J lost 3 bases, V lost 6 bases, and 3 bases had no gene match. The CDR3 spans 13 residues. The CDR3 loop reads CASRTGGYYGYTF. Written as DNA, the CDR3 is TGTGCCAGCAGAACAGGGGGATACTATGGCTACACCTTC.

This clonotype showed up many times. As DNA, the CDR3 is TGTGCCAGCTTCGGCTTCTCGAGCTCCTACAATGAGCAGTTCTTC. Its translation is CASFGFSSSYNEQFF. The genes are TRBV28 and TRBJ2-1; D is uncertain. Trimming took 8 bases from V and 0 from J, leaving 14 bases between them. The germline V gene encodes CDR1 MDHEN and CDR2 SYDVKM. The CDR3 covers 15 residues.

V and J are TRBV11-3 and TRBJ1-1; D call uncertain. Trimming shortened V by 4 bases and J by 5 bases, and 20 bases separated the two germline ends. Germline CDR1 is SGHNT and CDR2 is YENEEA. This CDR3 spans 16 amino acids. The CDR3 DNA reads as TGTGCCAGCAGCTCCCGCTCGGGGTCTGCGAAGACTGAAGCTTTCTTT. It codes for CASSSRSGSAKTEAFF.